The next 11 T cell receptor beta chains were all read from a single sample in a study of shared clonotypes between healthy human individuals. Some clones are missing from TCRdb's copy, which holds only in-frame ones; the method was immunoSEQ multiplex PCR. This sample has over 2 million clones, with around 90% found just once. Sequenced input: naive CD4+ T cells from PBMCs. As for subset: CD45RA+ positively selected. The receptors originated from a man aged 18 to 35 in good health. Some clones in this sample may be carry-over from other donors' samples.

The chain is built from TRBV11-2 and TRBJ2-7, with 14 bases lining up with TRBD2. Germline assignment: CDR1 SGHAT and CDR2 FQNNGV. This CDR3 region has 15 residues. The V segment lost 5 bases and the J segment 5 bases; nucleotides outside the gene matches: 5. CDR3 DNA sequence: TGTGCCAGCAGCCTGGGACTAGCGGGAGCTCACGAGCAGTACTTC. This translates into CASSLGLAGAHEQYF.

The V gene is TRBV2, the J gene TRBJ2-1, with 9 bases that match TRBD1. CDR3 length: 11 amino acids. The germline gives CDR1 SNHLY, CDR2 FYNNEI. V lost 8 bases to trimming and J lost 9 bases; unmatched junction nucleotides: 2. CDR3 bases: TGTGCCAGCCGGGACAGGGCTGAGCAGTTCTTC. This gives the protein CASRDRAEQFF.

The J gene is TRBJ2-5, the V gene TRBV7-7, with D possibly matching TRBD1 (5 bases). V lost 3 bases and J lost 5, with 22 bases in between. Germline V gene sequence: CDR1 SSHAT, CDR2 FNYEAQ (reference sequence). The CDR3 has 17 residues. CDR3 sequence reads: CASSLGRVIGSRETQYF. The CDR3 nucleotides are TGTGCCAGCAGCTTGGGCAGGGTAATTGGGTCGAGGGAGACCCAGTACTTC.

This clone was observed once. This chain connects TRBV10-3 to TRBJ2-1, with 7 nucleotides matching TRBD1. The CDR3 has 18 amino acids. Germline CDR1 is ENHRY and CDR2 is SYGVKD. V trimming: 3 bases; J trimming: 1 base; junction bases outside the gene matches: 12. For the CDR3, the DNA is TGTGCCATCAGTGAAAGGTTGGGGGCAGGGGGTTCCTACAATGAGCAGTTCTTC. It is translated as CAISERLGAGGSYNEQFF.

About this clone itself: Other DNA sequences from this sample encode an identical CDR3 as well. V is TRBV5-1 and J is TRBJ2-6; D perhaps matches TRBD2 (6 bases). The CDR3 has 16 amino acids. V lost 4 bases, J lost 0 bases, and 11 bases lay in between. Germline-derived CDR1 and CDR2 are SGHRS and YFSETQ. CDR3: CASSAGRNSGANVLTF. CDR3 coding DNA: TGCGCCAGCAGCGCGGGACGGAACTCTGGGGCCAACGTCCTGACTTTC.

J is TRBJ2-5 and V is TRBV5-1, with TRBD2 matching 8 bases. The CDR3 is 16 amino acids. V trimming: 2 bases; J trimming: 5 bases; junction bases outside the gene matches: 11. CDR1 and CDR2 from the germline V gene are SGHRS and YFSETQ. The CDR3: CASSLPLGAGDETQYF. The CDR3 DNA sequence: TGCGCCAGCAGCTTACCCCTAGGAGCGGGAGACGAGACCCAGTACTTC.

V gene TRBV27 combines with J gene TRBJ1-5, with D unresolved. CDR1 MNHEY and CDR2 SMNVEV come from the germline V gene (reference sequence). There are 15 residues in the CDR3. Trimming stripped 5 bases from V and 0 bases from J, with 11 bases between. The CDR3 sequence is CASSQYRGSNQPQHF. CDR3 nucleotides: TGTGCCAGCAGTCAATACCGGGGTAGCAATCAGCCCCAGCATTTT.

This clone was picked up one time. This sequence joins TRBV28 and TRBJ1-5; D uncertain. The V and J ends lost 6 bases and 6 bases respectively, with 15 bases between them. The CDR3 contains 14 residues. Germline lookup yields CDR1 MDHEN and CDR2 SYDVKM. CDR3 sequence reads: CASSPQVASQPQHF. DNA for the CDR3: TGTGCCAGCAGCCCTCAGGTTGCGAGTCAGCCCCAGCATTTT.

Comment on this clone: At the DNA level, this CDR3 is encoded by other sequences in the same sample as well. The chain couples TRBV7-9 to TRBJ2-1; 13 bases are shared with TRBD2. Germline CDR1 is SEHNR and CDR2 is FQNEAQ (reference sequence). With 8 bases clipped from V and 6 bases from J, the junction kept 7 bases outside the gene matches. The CDR3 has 15 amino acids. The chain's CDR3 is CASSPWTSGSNEQFF. The CDR3 nucleotides are TGTGCCAGCTCCCCCTGGACTAGCGGGAGCAATGAGCAGTTCTTC.

The chain couples TRBV7-2 to TRBJ2-5; TRBD2 aligns across 8 bases. The CDR3 loop spans 16 amino acids. V lost 5 bases, J lost 4 bases, and 12 bases stayed unmatched. Germline V gene lookup returns CDR1 SGHTA and CDR2 FQGNSA. CDR3 residues: CASSNPSRTSRETQYF. Here the CDR3 DNA reads TGTGCCAGCAGCAACCCATCACGGACTAGCAGAGAGACCCAGTACTTC. Complete variable domain (other parts from reference TRBV7-2 and TRBJ2-5): GAGVSQSPSNKVTEKGKDVELRCDPISGHTALYWYRQSLGQGLEFLIYFQGNSAPDKSGLPSDRFSAERTGGSVSTLTIQRTQQEDSAVYLCASSNPSRTSRETQYFGPGTRLLVL.

V and J are TRBV28 and TRBJ1-5, with a possible D match to TRBD1 (5 bases). The CDR3 extends over 15 amino acids. The germline V gene has CDR1 MDHEN and CDR2 SYDVKM. Trimming shortened V by 5 bases and J by 6 bases, and 17 bases separated the two germline ends. The CDR3 spells CASSKSLGEGQPQHF. As DNA, the CDR3 is TGTGCCAGCAGTAAAAGTTTGGGGGAGGGTCAGCCCCAGCATTTT.